This entry is about one TCR beta chain. The source of the sample is a study of blood T cell repertoires in COVID-19. Using immunoSEQ multiplex PCR, the repertoire was profiled, and TCRdb retains in-frame clones only, with some absent. The data contain approximately 320,000 clones, about 88% of them singletons. This TCR was sampled from a man aged 55 to 70 who had recovered from COVID-19. Sequenced: PBMCs or T cells enriched from blood (not recorded which).

CDR3 sequence (DNA): TGTGCCAGCAGCTTAGCGGCAGGGCGGACCACTGAAGCTTTCTTT. It encodes CASSLAAGRTTEAFF. V usage is TRBV7-2 and J usage is TRBJ1-1; perhaps TRBD1 as D (5 bases). The CDR3 runs 15 residues. Germline V gene lookup returns CDR1 SGHTA and CDR2 FQGNSA. The V end was cut by 0 bases, the J end by 4 bases, with 12 bases between.